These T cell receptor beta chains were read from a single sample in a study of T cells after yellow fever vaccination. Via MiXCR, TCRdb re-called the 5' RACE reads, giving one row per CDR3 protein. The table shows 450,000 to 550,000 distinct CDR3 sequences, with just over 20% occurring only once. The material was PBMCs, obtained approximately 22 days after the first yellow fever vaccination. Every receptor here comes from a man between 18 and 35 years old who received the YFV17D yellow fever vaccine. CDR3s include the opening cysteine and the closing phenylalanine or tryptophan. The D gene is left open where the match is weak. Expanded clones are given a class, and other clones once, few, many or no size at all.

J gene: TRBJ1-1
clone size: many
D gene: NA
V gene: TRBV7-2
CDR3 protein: CASSLAFRGPEAFF
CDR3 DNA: TGTGCCAGCAGCTTAGCCTTCAGGGGCCCTGAAGCTTTCTTT

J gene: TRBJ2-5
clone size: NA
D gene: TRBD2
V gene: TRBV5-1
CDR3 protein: CASSLAVTSGGQETQYF
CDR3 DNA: TGCGCCAGCAGCTTGGCCGTAACTAGCGGGGGACAAGAGACCCAGTACTTC

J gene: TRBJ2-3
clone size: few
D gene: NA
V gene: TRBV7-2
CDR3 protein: CASSLDKGTQYF
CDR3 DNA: TGTGCCAGCAGCCTAGATAAGGGGACGCAGTATTTT

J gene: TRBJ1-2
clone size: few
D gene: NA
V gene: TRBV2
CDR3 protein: CASGVGGPYGYTF
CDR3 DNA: TGTGCCAGCGGAGTTGGGGGACCCTATGGCTACACCTTC

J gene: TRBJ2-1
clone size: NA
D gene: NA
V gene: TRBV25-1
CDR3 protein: CASSEALEIRYNEQFF
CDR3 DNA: TGTGCCAGCAGTGAGGCACTTGAGATTCGTTACAATGAGCAGTTCTTC

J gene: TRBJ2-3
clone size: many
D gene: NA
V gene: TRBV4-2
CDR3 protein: CASSLSGTSTDTQYF
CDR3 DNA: TGTGCCAGCAGCCTGTCCGGGACTAGCACAGATACGCAGTATTTT

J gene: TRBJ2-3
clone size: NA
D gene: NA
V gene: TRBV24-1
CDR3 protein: CATSDQGNSDTQYF
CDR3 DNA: TGTGCCACCAGTGATCAGGGGAATTCAGATACGCAGTATTTT

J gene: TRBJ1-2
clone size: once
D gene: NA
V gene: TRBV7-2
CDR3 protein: CASSSDGSSYGYTF
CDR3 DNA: TGTGCCAGCAGCTCCGACGGATCCTCTTATGGCTACACCTTC

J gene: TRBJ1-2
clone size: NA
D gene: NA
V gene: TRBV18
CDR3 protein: CASSPPQGNYGYTF
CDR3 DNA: TGTGCCAGCTCACCACCGCAGGGCAACTATGGCTACACCTTC

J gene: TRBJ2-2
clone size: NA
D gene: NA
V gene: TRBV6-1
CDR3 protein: CASRGVEGTGELFF
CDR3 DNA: TGTGCCAGCAGGGGGGTCGAGGGGACCGGGGAGCTGTTTTTT

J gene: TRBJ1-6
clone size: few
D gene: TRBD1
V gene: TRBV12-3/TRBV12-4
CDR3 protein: CASSRWQGASYNSPLHF
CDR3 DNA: TGTGCCAGCAGCCGGTGGCAGGGGGCGTCCTATAATTCACCCCTCCACTTT

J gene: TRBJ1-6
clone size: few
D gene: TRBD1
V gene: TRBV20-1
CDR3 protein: CSAHRGGEPLHF
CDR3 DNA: TGCAGTGCCCACAGGGGAGGGGAACCCCTCCACTTT

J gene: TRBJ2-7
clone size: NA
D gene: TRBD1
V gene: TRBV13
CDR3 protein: CASSLGTGARIYEQYF
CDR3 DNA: TGTGCCAGCAGCTTGGGGACAGGGGCCCGCATCTACGAGCAGTACTTC

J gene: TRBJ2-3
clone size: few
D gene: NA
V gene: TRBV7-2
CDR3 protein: CVTRSGGPPPDTQYF
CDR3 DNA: TGTGTAACCCGGAGTGGGGGACCCCCCCCAGATACGCAGTATTTT

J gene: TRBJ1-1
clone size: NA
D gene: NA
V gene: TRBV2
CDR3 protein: CASSSSPETAFF
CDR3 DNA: TGTGCCAGCAGCTCTAGCCCAGAGACAGCTTTCTTT

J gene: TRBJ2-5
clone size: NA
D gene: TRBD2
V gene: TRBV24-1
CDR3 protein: CATSEASGGQETQYF
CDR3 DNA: TGTGCCACCAGTGAGGCTAGCGGGGGACAAGAGACCCAGTACTTC

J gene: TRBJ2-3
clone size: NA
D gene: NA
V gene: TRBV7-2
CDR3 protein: CASSLALVPDTQYF
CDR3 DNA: TGTGCCAGCAGCTTAGCGCTAGTTCCAGATACGCAGTATTTT

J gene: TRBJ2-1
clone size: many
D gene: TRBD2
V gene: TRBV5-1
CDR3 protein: CASSLDPPSGGSYNEQFF
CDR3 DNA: TGCGCCAGCAGCTTGGACCCGCCTAGCGGGGGGTCCTACAATGAGCAGTTCTTC

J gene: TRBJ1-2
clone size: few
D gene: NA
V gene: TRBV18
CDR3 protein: CASSPGTIHGYTF
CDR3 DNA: TGTGCCAGCTCACCGGGGACAATCCATGGCTACACCTTC

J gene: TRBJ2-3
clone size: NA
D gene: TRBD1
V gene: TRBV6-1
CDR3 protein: CASRSPGQGVSDTQYF
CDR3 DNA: TGTGCCAGCAGATCACCGGGACAGGGTGTTTCAGATACGCAGTATTTT

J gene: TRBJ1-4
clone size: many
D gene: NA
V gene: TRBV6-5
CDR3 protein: CASSYGQEGGKLFF
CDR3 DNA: TGTGCCAGCAGTTACGGGCAAGAGGGCGGAAAACTGTTTTTT

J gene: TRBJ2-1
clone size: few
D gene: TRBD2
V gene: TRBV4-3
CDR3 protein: CASSQIAGGWYNEQFF
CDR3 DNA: TGCGCCAGCAGCCAAATAGCGGGGGGGTGGTACAATGAGCAGTTCTTC

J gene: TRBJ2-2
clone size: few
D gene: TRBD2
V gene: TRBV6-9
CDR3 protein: CASSYWKGGTGELFF
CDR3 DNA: TGTGCCAGCAGTTATTGGAAGGGAGGGACCGGGGAGCTGTTTTTT

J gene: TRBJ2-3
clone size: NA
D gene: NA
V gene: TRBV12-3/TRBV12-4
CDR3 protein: CASSSRAVDTQYF
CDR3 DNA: TGTGCCAGCAGTTCCCGAGCGGTAGATACGCAGTATTTT